What follows are 10 T cell receptor beta chains derived from one specimen sequenced in a study of T-cell reconstitution after alpha-beta-depleted transplantation in children. TCRbeta library construction was performed incorporating unique molecular identifiers. TCRdb processed the PCR reads anew with MiXCR; each CDR3 protein has one entry. The table includes approximately 800,000 distinct CDR3 sequences, 16% detected once. Sequencing was performed on PBMCs, mostly from graft donor cells, taken 360 days after TCRalphabeta/CD19-depleted stem cell transplant. All receptors come from a male patient between 10 and 17 years old who had a stem cell transplant for acute lymphoblastic leukemia, so the T cells may come from the graft donor.

This clonotype occurred many times. V is TRBV5-1 and J is TRBJ2-1; the D is unclear. The length of the CDR3 is 12 residues. The germline V and J ends were trimmed by 1 base and 5 bases, with 4 bases remaining between them. Germline V gene data show CDR1 as SGHRS and CDR2 as YFSETQ. The CDR3 nucleotides are TGCGCCAGCAGCTTGACAAACAATGAGCAGTTCTTC. Translating it yields CASSLTNNEQFF.

V usage is TRBV5-1 and J usage is TRBJ1-4; TRBD1 matches 10 bases. J was trimmed by 5 bases and V by 1 base; bases with no gene match: 11. CDR1 SGHRS and CDR2 YFSETQ come from the germline V gene. CDR3 size: 18 residues. The CDR3 sequence is CASSLRAPGTGENEKLFF. The CDR3 nucleotides read TGCGCCAGCAGCTTGAGAGCGCCCGGGACAGGGGAGAATGAAAAACTGTTTTTT.

The V gene is TRBV5-4, the J gene TRBJ1-1, with unresolved D. This CDR3 contains 16 residues. CDR1 is SGHNT and CDR2 is YYREEE in the germline V gene (reference sequence). The V end was cut by 4 bases, the J end by 0 bases, with 16 bases between. The CDR3 nucleotides read TGTGCCAGCAGCCCGCGGCCACGGTACATGAACACTGAAGCTTTCTTT. It codes for CASSPRPRYMNTEAFF.

The chain employs TRBV6-1 and TRBJ1-1; possible D gene TRBD1, 5 bases. V dropped 11 bases and J dropped 4 bases, with 20 bases sitting between them. The CDR3 is 14 residues long. Germline V gene sequence: CDR1 MNHNS, CDR2 SASEGT. In DNA, the CDR3 is TGTGCCTCTGCCTGGGAATCCCAGGGCACTGAAGCTTTCTTT. It specifies CASAWESQGTEAFF.

This clonotype was detected many times. This sequence joins TRBV24-1 and TRBJ2-1, with 10 bases fitting TRBD2. The CDR3 has 16 amino acids. CDR1 is KGHDR, CDR2 SFDVKD, per germline. V dropped 5 bases and J dropped 7; count of bases not matched to a gene: 10. CDR3 nucleotide sequence: TGTGCCACCAGTGTTCGTTCTAGCGGGAGAAGGAATGAGCAGTTCTTC. Protein: CATSVRSSGRRNEQFF.

This clonotype was recorded a few times. The chain carries TRBV11-2 and TRBJ2-4; D is uncertain. The CDR3 has 12 residues. Germline values: CDR1 SGHAT, CDR2 FQNNGV. Between the trimmed V and J ends, which lost 3 bases and 5 bases, there was a span of 5 bases. This CDR3 reads CASSFRENIQYF. CDR3 DNA sequence: TGTGCCAGCAGCTTTAGGGAAAACATTCAGTACTTC.

A few counts support this clonotype. The chain combines TRBV27 with TRBJ2-7; D might be TRBD1 (6 bases). The CDR3 is made up of 14 amino acids. V was clipped by 8 bases and J by 0 bases, with 14 bases between them. Germline lookup yields CDR1 MNHEY and CDR2 SMNVEV (reference sequence). The CDR3 region has the DNA TGTGCCAGCCAACGGACAGTTAGCTCCTACGAGCAGTACTTC. Amino acids: CASQRTVSSYEQYF.

This clonotype was seen many times. This chain uses TRBV10-2 with TRBJ2-1; 10 nucleotides match TRBD2. Trimming took 4 bases from V and 5 from J; bases not matched to a gene: 8. This CDR3 comprises 16 residues. Germline V lookup: CDR1 WSHSY, CDR2 SAAADI. CDR3 bases: TGCGCCAGCAGTGGTTCGGCTAGCGGGAGCCACAATGAGCAGTTCTTC. Its protein is CASSGSASGSHNEQFF.

The chain uses TRBV11-1 and TRBJ2-7, with 10 bases aligning to TRBD2. Germline assignment: CDR1 SGHAT and CDR2 FQDESV (reference sequence). Trimming at V came to 3 bases and at J to 0 bases, leaving 8 bases not matched to a gene. This CDR3 has 17 amino acids. The CDR3 loop reads CASSFRTSGDFSYEQYF. The CDR3 DNA sequence: TGTGCCAGCAGCTTTAGGACTAGCGGCGACTTCTCCTACGAGCAGTACTTC.

The sample holds a few counts of this clonotype. The chain couples TRBV28 to TRBJ2-5, with 10 positions matching TRBD1. CDR1 is MDHEN, CDR2 SYDVKM, per germline. The CDR3 spans 16 residues. V dropped 5 bases and J dropped 0; count of bases not matched to a gene: 6. Written as DNA, the CDR3 is TGTGCCAGCAGTCCCTGGACAGGGGGGGACCAAGAGACCCAGTACTTC. It translates to CASSPWTGGDQETQYF.